Detailed here is one T cell receptor beta chain. The antigen remains undetermined. The sample is drawn from a study of blood T cells in healthy people across ages. Germline V gives CDR1 DFQATT, CDR2 SNEGSKA (reference sequence). The CDR3 has 13 residues. PCR was performed a second time for 7 to 11 cycles using a sample-barcoded 5' primer and a J-beta primer mix. TCRdb independently ran MiXCR on the 5' RACE reads; one entry per CDR3 protein. The table records 1 million or so distinct CDR3 sequences, under 30% of them present only once. Whole-study findings and limits: Aged donors had fewer naive CD4+ cells and lower diversity than long-lived donors.

The sample also formed part of further work on T cells of mothers and their children. That investigation notes: Mothers and children who were related shared slightly more overlap than unrelated pairs, but not significantly more.

The sample was blood. The V and J genes are TRBV20-1 and TRBJ2-5; 13 nucleotides align to TRBD2. With the DNA end fitting TRBJ2-7 better, the J assignment may be wrong. The sequence was obtained from a girl aged 2-10 years in good health. The CDR3: CSARLAGGIEQYF. In DNA form, the CDR3 reads TGCAGTGCGAGACTAGCGGGAGGTATCGAGCAGTACTTC.